The sequence of this TCR beta chain was determined in a study of OX40 agonist ivuxolimab in advanced cancers. As for the study more broadly: The costimulatory receptor OX40 (CD134) was targeted by ivuxolimab, a fully human IgG2 agonistic monoclonal antibody. Partial responses occurred in three dose-escalation patients: two with cutaneous melanoma and one with hepatocellular carcinoma. Intravenous ivuxolimab was administered to patients every 2 weeks at six dose levels: 0.01, 0.1, 0.3, 1.5, 3 and 10 mg/kg. Prior anti-PD-1, anti-PD-L1 or anti-CTLA-4 therapy was permitted, and checkpoint inhibitors had been received by more than 35% of dose-escalation patients. Among the approximately 50 dose-escalation patients, some 20 had hepatocellular carcinoma, 15 melanoma, 9 renal cell carcinoma and 9 head and neck cancer. The point of sequencing TCRbeta in the periphery was to test whether ivuxolimab changed TCR sequence diversity and drove clonal T-cell expansion. The paper covers the monotherapy dose-escalation part of the phase I ivuxolimab trial, which included N of about 50 patients. In the dose-escalation cohort, 82.7% of patients were male, and the mean age was around 60 years, with a range of roughly 23 to 85. General study outcomes and caveats: Antigen specificity was not determined for the clonally expanded peripheral T cells. At doses from 0.1 to 3.0 mg/kg, clonal expansion was seen in both CD4+ and CD8+ blood T cells between baseline and week 6. After ivuxolimab, expanded clones were on average more numerous among CD8+ T cells than among CD4+ T cells. Partial responders in the 0.1-3.0 mg/kg groups had among the lowest normalized peripheral clonal expansion, especially among CD8+ T cells. Low levels of normalized T-cell clonal expansion were also seen in some patients who did not respond.

Genomic DNA was extracted from sorted cells for sequencing of the TCRbeta CDR3 region. TCRbeta CDR3 regions were sequenced using the immunoSEQ Assay. The table comes from immuneACCESS by way of TCRdb, which keeps in-frame sequences with V and J called. Part of the clones is missing from these tables; in studies checked, under half for an unresolved V gene and the rest for unknown reasons. The sample table records about 71,000 clones; roughly 86% of these occur just once. The top ten clones comprise 0.85% to 1.4% of the sample. A word on this clone: Its antigen remains undetermined. Base qualities are missing; no much larger clone stands one base away.

Patients with a history of autoimmune disease or receiving systemic immunosuppression were excluded from the trial. Peripheral blood for TCR sequencing was collected from all dose cohorts at baseline, on cycle 4 day 1, and on cycle 7 day 1. Samples were obtained from an open-label, multicenter, first-in-human phase I dose-escalation trial of ivuxolimab. The trial enrolled adults with locally advanced or metastatic head and neck squamous cell, hepatocellular, melanoma or renal cell carcinoma. Before TCR sequencing, CD4+ T cells and CD8+ T cells were sorted from peripheral blood as separate populations. The germline V gene sets CDR1 to MGHRA and CDR2 to YSYEKL. V and J lose 1 base and 8 bases, and a span of 17 bases separates them. Reading from cysteine to phenylalanine, the CDR3 counts 15 amino acids. Only CDR3 DNA is held: 45 bases, read in frame from base 1.

The V gene is TRBV4-1 and the J gene is TRBJ1-2; the D segment cannot be called with confidence. The sample was CD4+ or CD8+ T cells sorted from blood, taken in a trial of the OX40 agonist ivuxolimab. This clonotype was obtained from an adult with an advanced solid tumor such as melanoma, head and neck, liver or kidney cancer. In nucleotides, the sequence is TGCGCCAGCAGCCAAGTAATTTATCGAAACTCAGGCTACACCTTC. This encodes CASSQVIYRNSGYTF.